A single sample is the source of the 19 T cell receptor beta chains below, sequenced in a study of cytomegalovirus exposure and HLA in healthy donors. Researchers ran the PCR with 60 Vbeta and 13 Jbeta primers. Sequenced by immunoSEQ multiplex PCR; TCRdb stores in-frame clones only, minus some. Of 180,000 or so clones listed, around 78% are singletons. The sample comprised PBMCs. The origin of the receptors is a man in his late teens or twenties in good health and CMV-seronegative.

The chain couples TRBV7-8 to TRBJ1-2, with D possibly being TRBD1 (5 bases). The CDR3 loop spans 17 amino acids. V was pared by 4 bases and J by 4 bases, with 22 bases between. CDR1 and CDR2 from the germline V gene are SGHVS and FQNEAQ. The CDR3 loop is CASSSPSEGQLSYGYTF. The CDR3 coding sequence is TGTGCCAGCAGCTCACCCTCGGAGGGGCAATTGAGCTATGGCTACACCTTC.

This chain joins TRBV4-2 and TRBJ2-2, with 7 bases lining up with TRBD2. Germline CDR1 is LGHNA and CDR2 is YNFKEQ. The ends lost 1 base at V and 1 base at J; junction bases unmatched: 3. CDR3 length: 16 residues. The CDR3 loop reads CASSQGAGQNTGELFF. For the CDR3, the DNA is TGTGCCAGCAGCCAAGGAGCGGGGCAGAACACCGGGGAGCTGTTTTTT.

This chain joins TRBV27 and TRBJ1-4, with 9 bases matching TRBD1. The ends lost 5 bases at V and 8 bases at J; junction bases unmatched: 24. The CDR3 covers 20 residues. Germline assignment: CDR1 MNHEY and CDR2 SMNVEV (reference sequence). This chain's CDR3 is CASSLTSGTGFEGRREKLFF. DNA of the CDR3: TGTGCCAGCAGTCTCACCTCCGGGACAGGGTTCGAGGGTCGTCGGGAAAAACTGTTTTTT.

The chain employs TRBV29-1 and TRBJ2-1, with 13 bases aligning to TRBD2. CDR3 length: 14 residues. The trim removed 4 bases at V and 7 bases at J, leaving 4 bases unmatched. Germline V CDR1 and CDR2: SQVTM, ANQGSEA. The CDR3 DNA reads as TGCAGCGTTGTACTAGCGGGGGGGGTGAATGAGCAGTTCTTC. It specifies CSVVLAGGVNEQFF.

In DNA form, the CDR3 reads TGTGCCAGCAGTTACTCTCCCGGAGCTACTAATGAAAAACTGTTTTTT. Protein: CASSYSPGATNEKLFF. The chain combines TRBV6-5 with TRBJ1-4; no reliable D call. Trimming shortened V by 0 bases and J by 2 bases, and 10 bases separated the two germline ends. There are 16 residues in the CDR3. In germline, CDR1 is MNHEY, CDR2 SVGAGI.

The CDR3 here is CASTPGQGRGEAFF. DNA for the CDR3: TGTGCCAGCACCCCGGGACAGGGGAGGGGTGAAGCTTTCTTT. The chain recombines TRBV5-4 with TRBJ1-1; 10 nucleotides agree with TRBD1. The CDR3 loop spans 14 amino acids. Germline V CDR1 and CDR2: SGHNT, YYREEE (reference sequence). The trim removed 6 bases at V and 7 bases at J, leaving 9 bases unmatched.

CDR3 in DNA: TGTGCCTGGGGAGGGTCAAGGACTGAAGCTTTCTTT. This sequence encodes CAWGGSRTEAFF. The chain employs TRBV30 and TRBJ1-1; D unresolved. Trimming took off 5 bases at V and 5 bases at J, with 12 bases between the two ends. Germline loops: CDR1 GTSNPN, CDR2 SVGIG (reference sequence). The CDR3 is 12 amino acids.

The chain joins TRBV10-3 to TRBJ2-2, with 7 nucleotides matching TRBD2. CDR1 ENHRY and CDR2 SYGVKD come from the germline V gene. This CDR3 spans 16 amino acids. V was pared by 3 bases and J by 6 bases, with 10 bases of the junction left unmatched. The CDR3 nucleotides read TGTGCCATCAGTGACTCGATGGGGGGGAGGGCCGGGGAGCTGTTTTTT. Translating it yields CAISDSMGGRAGELFF.

This chain uses TRBV6-6 with TRBJ1-1; no clear D gene. Trimming took off 0 bases at V and 2 bases at J, with 10 bases between the two ends. Germline V lookup: CDR1 MNHNY, CDR2 SVGAGI (reference sequence). The CDR3 loop spans 15 amino acids. In DNA, the CDR3 is TGTGCCAGCAGTTACTCGAGCGGGCCCAACACTGAAGCTTTCTTT. Translation: CASSYSSGPNTEAFF.

The chain uses TRBV5-1 and TRBJ2-5, with 8 positions matching TRBD1. The CDR3 has 13 amino acids. Trimming cost V 3 bases and J 5 bases; bases outside gene matches: 3. Germline V gene data show CDR1 as SGHRS and CDR2 as YFSETQ. In DNA, the CDR3 is TGCGCCAGCAGCTCAGGGGGCGGGGAGACCCAGTACTTC. The encoded protein is CASSSGGGETQYF.

The chain couples TRBV27 to TRBJ1-5; the D is unclear. The CDR3 spans 15 residues. V was trimmed by 1 base and J by 0 bases, leaving 7 bases between them. CDR1 is MNHEY and CDR2 is SMNVEV in the germline V gene (reference sequence). CDR3 nucleotides: TGTGCCAGCAGTTTATGGGGAGATAGCAATCAGCCCCAGCATTTT. Its protein is CASSLWGDSNQPQHF.

Only one count was recorded for this clone. This chain joins TRBV7-8 and TRBJ2-6; D is possibly TRBD2 (5 bases). The germline V gene encodes CDR1 SGHVS and CDR2 FQNEAQ. The CDR3 runs to 19 residues. V shed 7 bases and J shed 5 bases, with 27 bases lying between them. The CDR3 reads CASTALEAGLLSRANVLTF. The CDR3 nucleotides are TGTGCCAGCACCGCATTGGAGGCAGGCCTCCTGTCTCGGGCCAACGTCCTGACTTTC.

This clone has just one count. A read error may produce the germline difference seen at one junction end. The V call is TRBV7-9, the J call TRBJ2-7, with TRBD1 matching 9 bases. The CDR3 length is 16 residues. CDR1 is SEHNR and CDR2 is FQNEAQ in the germline V gene (reference sequence). The DNA of the CDR3 is TGTTCCAGCAGCTCGATACTCCGGGACAGGGACTACGAGCAGTACTTC. Translating it yields CSSSSILRDRDYEQYF.

The chain couples TRBV27 to TRBJ2-3; 8 positions agree with TRBD1. This CDR3 is 14 amino acids long. The V and J ends lost 6 bases and 4 bases, in that order; junction bases with no gene match: 6. Looked up from germline, CDR1 is MNHEY and CDR2 is SMNVEV (reference sequence). The CDR3 nucleotides read TGTGCCAGCAGATCCCCAGGGGGCCCAGATACGCAGTATTTT. Residues: CASRSPGGPDTQYF.

This clone was seen a single time. The chain is built from TRBV14 and TRBJ2-7; TRBD1 might be the D (6 bases). This CDR3 is 12 amino acids long. The ends were cut back, 4 bases at V and 3 bases at J, with 7 bases in the middle. Germline CDR1 SGHDN, CDR2 FVKESK. CDR3 in amino acids: CASSLRGYEQYF. As DNA, the CDR3 is TGTGCCAGCAGCCTCAGGGGCTACGAGCAGTACTTC.

The J gene is TRBJ1-3, the V gene TRBV7-9; 8 nucleotides agree with TRBD1. J gave up 6 bases and V 4 bases, and 8 bases lay outside the gene matches. The CDR3 is 15 residues long. Germline CDR1 and CDR2: SEHNR and FQNEAQ (reference sequence). The CDR3 coding sequence is TGTGCCAGCAGCTCCCGAACAGGGGGTGTAAACACCATATATTTT. Protein product: CASSSRTGGVNTIYF.

The chain carries TRBV2 and TRBJ2-5, with TRBD1 identical over 9 bases. The DNA end is a closer match to TRBJ2-7, so the J assignment may be wrong. The germline CDR1 and CDR2 sequences are SNHLY and FYNNEI. The CDR3 has 16 residues. The CDR3 DNA is TGTGCCAGCAGTGAATTCGGGACAGGGAAACCCCACGAGCAGTACTTC. It codes for CASSEFGTGKPHEQYF.

The chain combines TRBV5-1 with TRBJ2-1; 9 bases line up with TRBD2. The germline V gene encodes CDR1 SGHRS and CDR2 YFSETQ. The CDR3 loop spans 16 amino acids. The V and J ends lost 1 base and 8 bases, in that order; junction bases with no gene match: 10. The CDR3 nucleotides are TGCGCCAGCAGCTTGTCTCCCCCTAGCGGGATGTATGAGCAGTTCTTC. This encodes CASSLSPPSGMYEQFF.

The chain combines TRBV4-1 with TRBJ1-6; 7 bases line up with TRBD1. The germline V gene encodes CDR1 MGHRA and CDR2 YSYEKL. V was clipped by 1 base and J by 5 bases; unmatched bases: 2. This CDR3 contains 15 residues. The CDR3 here is CASSQGRGHNSPLHF. The CDR3 nucleotides are TGCGCCAGCAGCCAAGGAAGGGGGCATAATTCACCCCTCCACTTT.